The 8 T cell receptor beta chains in this list originate from one sample, sequenced in a study of T-cell reconstitution after alpha-beta-depleted transplantation in children (dated by TCRdb to the mid-2010s). In the paper's terms, the treatment or condition label means: allogeneic hematopoietic cell transplantation with graft depleted of TCRalphabeta T cells and CD19 B cells. The library was made by PCR. TCRdb records Illumina HiSeq 2500 as the sequencer. To normalize quantification of the TCRbeta repertoire, the TCR libraries were built with molecular barcoding that relied on unique molecular identifiers. TCRdb reran the public reads through fastp at Q25 and MiXCR, keeping productive beta chains. Merged by CDR3 protein, the rows form single entries marked with the most common genes and DNA. In this sample the table shows about 300,000 distinct CDR3 sequences, about a tenth of which occur a single time. Less than 8% of the sample belongs to the ten largest clones.

The sample here was PBMCs, taken before TCRalphabeta/CD19-depleted stem cell transplant. The receptors originated from a boy younger than two with acute myeloid leukemia, due to receive a stem cell transplant.

This sequence joins TRBV28 and TRBJ1-6; tentatively, D is TRBD1 (5 bases). The CDR3 loop spans 16 amino acids. CDR1 and CDR2 from the germline V gene are MDHEN and SYDVKM. Trimming stripped 5 bases from V and 7 bases from J, with 18 bases between. This chain's CDR3 is CASSQWRGTNNSPLHF. The CDR3 DNA is TGTGCCAGCAGTCAGTGGCGGGGGACTAACAATTCACCCCTCCACTTT. The full variable domain, in which reference TRBV28 and TRBJ1-6 provide the parts outside the CDR3, is DVKVTQSSRYLVKRTGEKVFLECVQDMDHENMFWYRQDPGLGLRLIYFSYDVKMKEKGDIPEGYSVSREKKERFSLILESASTNQTSMYLCASSQWRGTNNSPLHFGNGTRLTVT.

This clonotype has just one count. The genes are TRBV7-3 and TRBJ2-2; D is uncertain. The CDR3 is 11 residues long. Germline V gene lookup returns CDR1 SGHTA and CDR2 FQGTGA. The V end lost 1 base, the J end lost 11 bases, and 5 bases lay between the germline ends. The CDR3 region is CASSLMTELFF. Written as DNA, the CDR3 is TGTGCCAGCAGCTTAATGACTGAGCTGTTTTTT.

Ten or more counts support this clonotype. The chain combines TRBV12-3 or TRBV12-4 with TRBJ2-2; 8 bases align to TRBD1. The V and J ends lost 4 bases and 5 bases, in that order; junction bases with no gene match: 12. The CDR3 is made up of 17 amino acids. The CDR3, as DNA: TGTGCCAGCAGTTGGACACCGGGACAGGTACCAACCGGGGAGCTGTTTTTT. Translating it yields CASSWTPGQVPTGELFF.

This clonotype has a count of ten or more. Here the CDR3 DNA reads TGCGCCAGCAGCCTCGGGACAGGGTGGTACGAGCAGTACTTC. Translating gives CASSLGTGWYEQYF. V gene TRBV4-1 combines with J gene TRBJ2-7; 9 positions match TRBD1. The CDR3 sequence is 14 residues long. The germline V gene encodes CDR1 MGHRA and CDR2 YSYEKL. With 4 bases clipped from V and 4 bases from J, the junction kept 5 bases outside the gene matches.

The chain joins TRBV28 to TRBJ1-2, with D possibly TRBD1 on 6 matching bases. V was cut by 4 bases and J by 4 bases, with 16 bases left in between. This CDR3 contains 15 residues. The V gene's germline CDR1 is MDHEN and CDR2 SYDVKM. The DNA for the CDR3 is TGTGCCAGCAGTTCCCCCCCCGACAGGATCTATGGCTACACCTTC. Its translation: CASSSPPDRIYGYTF.

This rearrangement joins TRBV7-9 to TRBJ2-7; 11 bases line up with TRBD1. Germline CDR1 and CDR2: SEHNR and FQNEAQ (reference sequence). Trimming removed 2 bases from V and 6 bases from J; junction bases left unmatched: 9. The CDR3 runs 16 residues. CDR3 sequence reads: CASSLRIGQGATEQYF. The CDR3 nucleotides are TGTGCCAGCAGCTTACGAATCGGACAGGGGGCCACCGAGCAGTACTTC. The full variable domain, its missing parts supplied by reference TRBV7-9 and TRBJ2-7, is DTGVSQNPRHKITKRGQNVTFRCDPISEHNRLYWYRQTLGQGPEFLTYFQNEAQLEKSRLLSDRFSAERPKGSFSTLEIQRTEQGDSAMYLCASSLRIGQGATEQYFGPGTRLTVT.

CDR3 in amino acids: CASSFPGQLETQYF. In DNA, the CDR3 is TGTGCCAGCAGTTTTCCGGGACAGCTAGAGACCCAGTACTTC. The chain recombines TRBV21-1 with TRBJ2-5; the listed D gene, TRBD1, was not tested against the DNA. TRBV21-1 is labeled a pseudogene. The CDR3 consists of 14 residues.

This clonotype was detected many times. This chain joins TRBV29-1 and TRBJ2-1, with D maybe TRBD2 (5 bases). The CDR3 spans 14 residues. V was pared by 4 bases and J by 1 base, with 11 bases between. Germline-derived CDR1 and CDR2 are SQVTM and ANQGSEA. In DNA, the CDR3 is TGCAGCGTTGGAGGGAGAGGTTCCTACAATGAGCAGTTCTTC. Its translation: CSVGGRGSYNEQFF.